Following are 8 T cell receptor beta chains from one sample sequenced in a study of a mutant IDH1 vaccine in newly diagnosed glioma (dated by TCRdb to 2020 to 2023). The label giving this sample's time point can be read as: week 5, during vaccination. Each vaccine dose, consisting of 300 ug of a 20-mer mutant IDH1 peptide in Montanide, was administered subcutaneously with topical imiquimod. The receptor library was made with the immunoSEQ multiplex PCR assay. TCRdb holds this immuneACCESS table with in-frame rearrangements only. Some clones are missing; in checked studies, unresolved V genes explain under half, and the rest has no known cause. In this sample the table shows around 29,000 clones, approximately 90% of which occur a single time. The biggest ten clones account for around 3% of the sample. These receptors are not linked to any known antigen. Sequenced here: peripheral blood mononuclear cells (PBMCs), sampled from a glioma patient whose treatment included an IDH1 peptide vaccine. The origin of the receptors is a woman in her thirties or forties with glioma. Some clones in this sample may be carry-over from other donors' samples.

This clone is medium-sized by share. This sample includes further DNA sequences coding for the same CDR3. The gene calls are TRBV9 and TRBJ2-1, with 7 nucleotides matching TRBD2. The germline CDR1 and CDR2 sequences are SGDLS and YYNGEE. The CDR3 consists of 14 residues. Germline trimming cut 4 bases from V and 5 bases from J; bases unmatched to any gene: 6. DNA for the CDR3: TGTGCCAGCAGCCCCTGGGGAGGGGACAATGAGCAGTTCTTC. Its translation: CASSPWGGDNEQFF.

This clone was seen just once. J is TRBJ2-3 and V is TRBV28; D gene unclear. The CDR3 runs 14 residues. Trimming stripped 1 base from V and 1 base from J, with 6 bases between. Germline V gene data show CDR1 as MDHEN and CDR2 as SYDVKM. The CDR3 nucleotides read TGTGCCAGCAGTTTATTGCAGGGCACAGATACGCAGTATTTT. Residues: CASSLLQGTDTQYF.

The chain uses TRBV4-1 and TRBJ1-5; 9 bases are a match to TRBD1. Germline assignment: CDR1 MGHRA and CDR2 YSYEKL. This CDR3 has 17 amino acids. With 0 bases clipped from V and 1 base from J, the junction kept 4 bases outside the gene matches. The CDR3 coding sequence is TGCGCCAGCAGCCAAGATCCCGGGACAGGGAGCAATCAGCCCCAGCATTTT. Translation: CASSQDPGTGSNQPQHF.

V is TRBV4-3 and J is TRBJ2-5; D may be TRBD2 (5 bases). The CDR3 loop spans 14 amino acids. V lost 1 base to trimming and J lost 2 bases, with 8 bases between them. From germline, CDR1 is LGHNA and CDR2 YSLEER. The CDR3 region has the DNA TGCGCCAGCAGCCAAGCCGGACTTCAAGAGACCCAGTACTTC. Its translation is CASSQAGLQETQYF.

This clone ranks as medium-sized (0.01 to 0.1%). The chain links TRBV2 to TRBJ2-7; D might be TRBD2 (5 bases). This CDR3 contains 13 residues. V lost 6 bases to trimming and J lost 4 bases, with 13 bases between them. Germline V gene data show CDR1 as SNHLY and CDR2 as FYNNEI. Here the CDR3 reads CASRSGRKYEQYF. As DNA, the CDR3 is TGTGCCAGCAGGAGTGGGAGAAAATACGAGCAGTACTTC.

This clone occurred once. The chain couples TRBV21-1 to TRBJ1-6; the table's D call TRBD1 went unverified against the DNA. TRBV21-1 is a listed pseudogene. CDR3 length: 16 residues. The CDR3 DNA sequence: TGTGCCAGCAGCAGACCCAGGACAGGGCAAAATTCACCCCTCCACTTT. As protein: CASSRPRTGQNSPLHF.

The chain is built from TRBV7-9 and TRBJ2-7; the D gene is possibly TRBD2 (6 bases). CDR3 length: 15 amino acids. Germline CDR1 reads SEHNR; CDR2 reads FQNEAQ (reference sequence). V lost 5 bases to trimming and J lost 3 bases, with 17 bases between them. The CDR3 loop reads CASSPRRAMGYEQYF. The CDR3 bases are TGTGCCAGCAGCCCACGGAGGGCTATGGGCTACGAGCAGTACTTC. The variable domain in full, completed from reference TRBV7-9 and TRBJ2-7, reads DTGVSQNPRHKITKRGQNVTFRCDPISEHNRLYWYRQTLGQGPEFLTYFQNEAQLEKSRLLSDRFSAERPKGSFSTLEIQRTEQGDSAMYLCASSPRRAMGYEQYFGPGTRLTVT.

The chain links TRBV4-1 to TRBJ2-1, with a weak D call TRBD1 (5 bases). CDR1 is MGHRA, CDR2 YSYEKL, per germline. V lost 2 bases to trimming and J lost 7 bases, with 15 bases between them. This CDR3 spans 15 amino acids. CDR3 in amino acids: CASSQNEDKWNEQFF. The CDR3 nucleotides read TGCGCCAGCAGCCAAAACGAGGACAAGTGGAATGAGCAGTTCTTC.